The TCR beta chain under discussion was sequenced for a study of shared clonotypes between healthy human individuals. About the research overall: The people who gave samples were a couple of women and a few men aged 18 to 49. Notes on the study in general: An effect of sequencing depth on clonotype sharing among donors was expected.

The method was immunoSEQ multiplex PCR; TCRdb's version includes in-frame clones alone and lacks a portion of them. The table lists roughly 500,000 clones, around 79% of them singletons. This CDR3 is built from 15 residues. Trimming removed 4 bases from V and 3 bases from J; junction bases left unmatched: 3. CDR1 is SGDLS and CDR2 is YYNGEE in the germline V gene. Donors had no recently reported acute infections or vaccinations and were HIV-negative. Approximately 90 million PBMCs were counted before genomic DNA extraction. For this clone: Its antigen remains unknown.

The sample was PBMCs. The chain couples TRBV9 to TRBJ2-1, with TRBD2 identical over 11 bases. The sequence was collected from a woman aged 35 to 49 in good health. Some clones in this sample may be carry-over from other donors' samples. The CDR3 DNA reads TGTGCCAGCAGCACCCTAGCGGGAGGCTACAATGAGCAGTTCTTC. Residues: CASSTLAGGYNEQFF.